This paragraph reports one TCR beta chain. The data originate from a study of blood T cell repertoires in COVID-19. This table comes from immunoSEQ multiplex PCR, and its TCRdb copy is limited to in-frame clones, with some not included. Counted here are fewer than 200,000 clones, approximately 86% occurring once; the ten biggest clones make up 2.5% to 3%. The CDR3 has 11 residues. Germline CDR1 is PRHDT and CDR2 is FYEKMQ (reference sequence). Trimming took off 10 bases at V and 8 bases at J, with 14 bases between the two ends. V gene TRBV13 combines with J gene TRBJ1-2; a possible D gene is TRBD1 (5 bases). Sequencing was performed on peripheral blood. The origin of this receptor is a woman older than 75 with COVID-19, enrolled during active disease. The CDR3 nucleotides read TGTGCCACCGCTTGGGGGGAAGGCTACACCTTC. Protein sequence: CATAWGEGYTF.